This T cell receptor beta chain stems from a study of blood T cell repertoires in COVID-19. The wider study: Acute and convalescent COVID-19 specimens originated in the United States, Italy and Spain. Sample material is recorded as cDNA or gDNA derived from T cells, B-cell-depleted T cells, or PBMCs.

Original methodology: The authors estimated nucleated cell counts from reference gene primer amplification. Clones were sequenced by immunoSEQ multiplex PCR, and TCRdb holds only the in-frame ones, with some missing. V and J calls and clone size are given by that table; D and trimming were obtained from the DNA. The table records nearly 80,000 clones, 65% to 85% of them present only once. The sequenced sample was peripheral blood. The sequence derives from a man in his fifties with acute or convalescent COVID-19.

CDR3 sequence: CASSSTGGSYEQYF. The CDR3 nucleotides read TGCGCCAGCAGCTCGACAGGGGGCAGCTACGAGCAGTACTTC. This rearrangement joins TRBV5-1 to TRBJ2-7, with 10 positions matching TRBD1. The V gene end was trimmed by 3 bases and the J gene end by 3 bases; junction bases not matched to a gene: 3. The CDR3 extends over 14 amino acids. CDR1 SGHRS and CDR2 YFSETQ come from the germline V gene.